This T cell receptor beta chain was observed in a study of T cells in Graves' hyperthyroidism and ophthalmopathy. Study conclusions and caveats: The model anticipated ophthalmopathy a median about six months pre-onset.

TCR beta CDR3 sequences were amplified from RNA transcripts. TCR CDR3 regions were first amplified by RT-PCR with HTBI primers. TCRdb re-called the multiplex PCR reads with MiXCR, one entry per CDR3 protein. This table has about 600,000 distinct CDR3 sequences, more than 15% appearing once. Germline CDR1 reads SEHNR; CDR2 reads FQNEAQ (reference sequence). The CDR3 runs to 13 residues. Trimming removed 5 bases from V and 4 bases from J, with 9 bases in between. Ophthalmopathy patients had moderate-to-severe active disease, CAS ≥3, NOSPECS ≥4, and disease duration under 3 months. At least ten counts were recorded for this clonotype. Its antigen is as yet unknown.

This sequence was found in a woman between 35 and 50 years old with Graves' ophthalmopathy. The chain couples TRBV7-9 to TRBJ2-1; D unclear. What was sequenced was blood. For the CDR3, the DNA is TGTGCCAGCAGCGGAGCCCCTTACAATGAGCAGTTCTTC. Amino acid sequence: CASSGAPYNEQFF.